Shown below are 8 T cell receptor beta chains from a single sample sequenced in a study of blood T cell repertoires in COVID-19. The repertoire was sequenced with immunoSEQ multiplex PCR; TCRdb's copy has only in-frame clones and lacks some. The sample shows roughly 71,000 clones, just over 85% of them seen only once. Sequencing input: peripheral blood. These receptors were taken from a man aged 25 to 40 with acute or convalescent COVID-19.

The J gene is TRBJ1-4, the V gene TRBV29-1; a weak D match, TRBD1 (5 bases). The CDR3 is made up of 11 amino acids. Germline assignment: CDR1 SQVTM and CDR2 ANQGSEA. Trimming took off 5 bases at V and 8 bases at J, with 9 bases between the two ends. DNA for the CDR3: TGCAGCGTTAGGGGAACCGAAAAACTGTTTTTT. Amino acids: CSVRGTEKLFF.

As DNA, the CDR3 is TGTGCCAGCAGCTTTAAGACAGGGTTAAACACTGAAGCTTTCTTT. It encodes CASSFKTGLNTEAFF. The rearrangement uses TRBV7-6 and TRBJ1-1; TRBD1 matches at 7 bases. The CDR3 totals 15 residues. Germline V gene data show CDR1 as SGHVS and CDR2 as FNYEAQ. Losses at the gene ends were 3 bases for V and 2 bases for J; bases not matched to a gene: 6.

The CDR3 DNA reads as TGTGCCAGCAGTGGCAGGGTAGGAAACACTGAAGCTTTCTTT. Its translation is CASSGRVGNTEAFF. This chain joins TRBV2 and TRBJ1-1; the D gene is possibly TRBD1 (5 bases). The germline gives CDR1 SNHLY, CDR2 FYNNEI. The CDR3 covers 14 residues. Trimming took 4 bases from V and 2 from J, leaving 11 bases between them.

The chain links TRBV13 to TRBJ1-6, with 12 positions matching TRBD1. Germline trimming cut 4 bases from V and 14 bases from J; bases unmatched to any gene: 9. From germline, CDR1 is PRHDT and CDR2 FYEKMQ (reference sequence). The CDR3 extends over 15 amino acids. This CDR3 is CASSSGQGAQGSLHF. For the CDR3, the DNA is TGTGCCAGCAGCTCGGGACAGGGGGCGCAAGGGTCCCTCCACTTT.

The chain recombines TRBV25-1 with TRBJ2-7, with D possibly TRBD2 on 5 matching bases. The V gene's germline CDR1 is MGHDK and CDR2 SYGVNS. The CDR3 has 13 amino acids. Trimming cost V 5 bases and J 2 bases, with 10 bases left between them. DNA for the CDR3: TGTGCCAGCAGTCCCTTCGGGACCTACGAGCAGTACTTC. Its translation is CASSPFGTYEQYF.

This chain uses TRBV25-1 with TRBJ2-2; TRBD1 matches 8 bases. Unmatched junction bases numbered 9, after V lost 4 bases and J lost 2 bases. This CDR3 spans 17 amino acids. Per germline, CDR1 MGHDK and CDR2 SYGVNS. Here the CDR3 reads CASSGRQGSSNTGELFF. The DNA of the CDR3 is TGTGCCAGCAGTGGGCGACAGGGGTCTAGTAACACCGGGGAGCTGTTTTTT.

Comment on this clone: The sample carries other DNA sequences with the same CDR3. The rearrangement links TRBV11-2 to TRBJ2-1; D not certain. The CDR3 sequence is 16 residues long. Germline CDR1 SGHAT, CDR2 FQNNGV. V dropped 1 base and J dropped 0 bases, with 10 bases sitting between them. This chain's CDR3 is CASSLGRGSSYNEQFF. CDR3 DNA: TGTGCCAGCAGCTTAGGCCGCGGTAGCTCCTACAATGAGCAGTTCTTC.

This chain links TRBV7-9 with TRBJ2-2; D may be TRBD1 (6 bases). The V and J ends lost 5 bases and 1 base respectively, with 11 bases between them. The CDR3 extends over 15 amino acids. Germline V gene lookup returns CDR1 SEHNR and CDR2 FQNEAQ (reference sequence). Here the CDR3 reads CASSPGAVNTGELFF. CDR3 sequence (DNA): TGTGCCAGCAGCCCAGGGGCGGTGAACACCGGGGAGCTGTTTTTT. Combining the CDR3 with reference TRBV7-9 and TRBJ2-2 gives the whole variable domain DTGVSQNPRHKITKRGQNVTFRCDPISEHNRLYWYRQTLGQGPEFLTYFQNEAQLEKSRLLSDRFSAERPKGSFSTLEIQRTEQGDSAMYLCASSPGAVNTGELFFGEGSRLTVL.